This T cell receptor (beta chain) was profiled in a study of T cells in Graves' hyperthyroidism and ophthalmopathy. Researchers took RNA transcripts and amplified the TCR beta CDR3 regions from them. A first-round RT-PCR of the TCR CDR3 used the HTBI primer set. MiXCR, applied by TCRdb to the multiplex PCR reads, yields one record per CDR3 protein. The sample records under 800,000 distinct CDR3 sequences, around 13% being singletons. PBMCs stemmed from 10 ml fresh peripheral blood. Many counts were recorded for this clonotype. The germline gives CDR1 DFQATT, CDR2 SNEGSKA (reference sequence). V gave up 3 bases and J gave up 4 bases; unmatched junction bases: 5. CDR3 length equals 14 residues.

J is TRBJ1-5 and V is TRBV20-1; 8 bases align to TRBD1. This clonotype originated in a woman younger than 35 with Graves' hyperthyroidism. The sequencing sample was made of blood. CDR3 DNA sequence: TGCAGTGCTAGCCAGACAGGGGAGAATCAGCCCCAGCATTTT. Translated: CSASQTGENQPQHF.